Described below is a single TCR beta chain sequence and its context. Its antigen is unknown. The sample originates from a study of T cells in Graves' hyperthyroidism and ophthalmopathy. Study-level findings and limits: Most expanded thyroid clonotypes above 0.001 also appeared in blood.

This CDR3 has 13 residues. V dropped 5 bases and J dropped 3 bases, with 9 bases sitting between them. Template material for amplifying TCR beta CDR3 regions consisted of RNA transcripts. The HTBI set primed first-round TCR CDR3 RT-PCR. TCRdb reprocessed the multiplex PCR reads with MiXCR, giving one entry per CDR3 protein. Counted here are 550,000 to 600,000 distinct CDR3 sequences, about 45% occurring once; the ten biggest clones make up around 20%. Material for sequencing was peripheral blood or thyroid tissue (not recorded which). The origin of this receptor is an adult woman with Graves' disease, either hyperthyroidism or ophthalmopathy (not recorded which). V gene TRBV12-3 or TRBV12-4 combines with J gene TRBJ2-3; tentatively, D is TRBD1 (5 bases). The chain's CDR3 is CASSQSGTDTQYF. The CDR3 coding sequence is TGTGCCAGCAGTCAATCAGGGACAGATACGCAGTATTTT.